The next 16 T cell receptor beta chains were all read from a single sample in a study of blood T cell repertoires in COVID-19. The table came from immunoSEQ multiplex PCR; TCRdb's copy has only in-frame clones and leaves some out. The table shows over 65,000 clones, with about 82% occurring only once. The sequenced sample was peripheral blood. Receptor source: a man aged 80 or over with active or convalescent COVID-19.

DNA of the CDR3: TGCGCCAGCAGCCGAGGAGGTGCTAGCGGGGGCGCCGGGGGCACAGATACGCAGTATTTT. It specifies CASSRGGASGGAGGTDTQYF. V is TRBV5-1 and J is TRBJ2-3; 10 nucleotides line up with TRBD2. The J segment lost 1 base and the V segment lost 4 bases, leaving 18 bases of the junction unmatched. CDR1 and CDR2 from the germline V gene are SGHRS and YFSETQ. CDR3 length equals 20 residues.

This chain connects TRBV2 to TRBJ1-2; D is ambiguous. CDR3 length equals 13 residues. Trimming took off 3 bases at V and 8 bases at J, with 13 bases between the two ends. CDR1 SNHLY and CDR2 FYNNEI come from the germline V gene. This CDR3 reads CASSDEPGSGYTF. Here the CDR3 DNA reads TGTGCCAGCAGTGATGAGCCGGGTAGCGGCTACACCTTC.

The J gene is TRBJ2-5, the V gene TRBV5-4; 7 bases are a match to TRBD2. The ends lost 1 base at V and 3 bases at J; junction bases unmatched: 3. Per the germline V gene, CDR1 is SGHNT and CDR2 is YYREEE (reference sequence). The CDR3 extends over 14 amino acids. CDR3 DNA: TGTGCCAGCAGCTTGCGGGGGGTGGAAGAGACCCAGTACTTC. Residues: CASSLRGVEETQYF.

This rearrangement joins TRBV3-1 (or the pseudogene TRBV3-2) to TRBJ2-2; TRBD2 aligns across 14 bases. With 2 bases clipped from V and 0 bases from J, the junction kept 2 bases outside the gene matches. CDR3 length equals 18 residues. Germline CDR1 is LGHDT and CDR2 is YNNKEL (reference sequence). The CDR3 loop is CASSQRLAGGPNTGELFF. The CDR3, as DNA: TGTGCCAGCAGCCAAAGACTAGCGGGGGGGCCGAACACCGGGGAGCTGTTTTTT.

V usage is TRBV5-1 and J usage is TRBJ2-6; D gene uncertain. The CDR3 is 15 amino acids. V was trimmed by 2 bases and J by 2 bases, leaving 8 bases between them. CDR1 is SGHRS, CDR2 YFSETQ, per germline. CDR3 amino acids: CASSLDMTGANVLTF. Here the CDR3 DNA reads TGCGCCAGCAGCTTAGACATGACTGGGGCCAACGTCCTGACTTTC.

The CDR3 DNA sequence: TGTGCCAGCTCACCAAGGGGTGGGGCCAACGTCCTGACTTTC. Translating gives CASSPRGGANVLTF. The chain recombines TRBV18 with TRBJ2-6, with a possible D match to TRBD1 (5 bases). The CDR3 runs 14 residues. Trimming removed 2 bases at V and 3 bases at J, with 5 bases between. The germline gives CDR1 KGHSH, CDR2 LQKENI.

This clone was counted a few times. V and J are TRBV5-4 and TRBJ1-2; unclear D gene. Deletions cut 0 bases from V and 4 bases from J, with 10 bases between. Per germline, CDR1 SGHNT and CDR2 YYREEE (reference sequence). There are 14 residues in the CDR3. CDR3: CASSLDGVAYGYTF. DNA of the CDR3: TGTGCCAGCAGCTTGGACGGGGTAGCCTATGGCTACACCTTC.

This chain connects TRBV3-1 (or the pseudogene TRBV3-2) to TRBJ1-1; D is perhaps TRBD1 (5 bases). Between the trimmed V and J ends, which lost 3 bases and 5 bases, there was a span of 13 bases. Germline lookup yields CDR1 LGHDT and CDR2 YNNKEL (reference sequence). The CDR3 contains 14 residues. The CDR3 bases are TGTGCCAGCAGCCACGCCGGGGGAAGGACTGAAGCTTTCTTT. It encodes CASSHAGGRTEAFF.

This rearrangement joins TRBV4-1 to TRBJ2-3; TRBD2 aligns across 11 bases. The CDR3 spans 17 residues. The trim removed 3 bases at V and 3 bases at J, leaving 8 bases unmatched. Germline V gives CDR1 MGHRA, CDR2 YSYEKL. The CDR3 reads CASSQTVAGGPTDTQYF. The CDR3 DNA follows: TGCGCCAGCAGCCAGACGGTAGCGGGAGGGCCTACAGATACGCAGTATTTT.

CDR3 coding DNA: TGCGCCAGCCGGGGGGGCACTGAAGCTTTCTTT. Its protein product is CASRGGTEAFF. The chain combines TRBV5-1 with TRBJ1-1, with D perhaps TRBD1 (5 bases). Looked up from germline, CDR1 is SGHRS and CDR2 is YFSETQ. CDR3 size: 11 residues. Trimming stripped 7 bases from V and 4 bases from J, with 8 bases between.

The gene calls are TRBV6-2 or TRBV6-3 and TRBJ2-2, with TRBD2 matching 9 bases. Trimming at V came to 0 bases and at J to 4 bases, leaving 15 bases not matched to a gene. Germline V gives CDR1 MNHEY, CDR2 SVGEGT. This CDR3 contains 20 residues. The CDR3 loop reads CASSYSPPTSGRQITGELFF. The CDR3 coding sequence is TGTGCCAGCAGTTACTCCCCGCCGACTAGCGGAAGACAAATCACCGGGGAGCTGTTTTTT.

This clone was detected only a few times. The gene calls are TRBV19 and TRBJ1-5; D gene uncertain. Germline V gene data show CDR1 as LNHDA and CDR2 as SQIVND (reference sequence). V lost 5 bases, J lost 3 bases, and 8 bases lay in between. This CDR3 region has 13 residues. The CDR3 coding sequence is TGTGCCAGTAGTTCTAGGTCCAATCAGCCCCAGCATTTT. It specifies CASSSRSNQPQHF.

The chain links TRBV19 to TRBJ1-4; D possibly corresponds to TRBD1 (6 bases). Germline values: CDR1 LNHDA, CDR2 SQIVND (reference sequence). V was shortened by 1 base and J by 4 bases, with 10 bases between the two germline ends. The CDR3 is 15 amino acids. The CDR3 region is CASSIAGQNNEKLFF. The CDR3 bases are TGTGCCAGTAGTATAGCCGGACAGAATAATGAAAAACTGTTTTTT.

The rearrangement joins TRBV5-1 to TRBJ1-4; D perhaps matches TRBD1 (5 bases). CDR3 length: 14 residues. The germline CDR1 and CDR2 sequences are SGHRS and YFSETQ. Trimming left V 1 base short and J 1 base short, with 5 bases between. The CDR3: CASSLRGTNEKLFF. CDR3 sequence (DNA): TGCGCCAGCAGCTTGAGGGGAACTAATGAAAAACTGTTTTTT.

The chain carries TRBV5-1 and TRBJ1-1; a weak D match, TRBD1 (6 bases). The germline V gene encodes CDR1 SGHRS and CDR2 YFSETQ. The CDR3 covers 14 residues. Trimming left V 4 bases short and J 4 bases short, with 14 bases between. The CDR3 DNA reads TGCGCCAGCAGCGTGGCAGGGGCGGGCACTGAAGCTTTCTTT. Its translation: CASSVAGAGTEAFF.

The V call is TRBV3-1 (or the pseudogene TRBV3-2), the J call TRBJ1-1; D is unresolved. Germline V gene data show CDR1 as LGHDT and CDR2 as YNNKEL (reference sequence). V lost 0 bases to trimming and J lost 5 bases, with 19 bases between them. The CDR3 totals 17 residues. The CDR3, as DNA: TGTGCCAGCAGCCAAGATGTCCAGGCGAAACGTAAAACTGAAGCTTTCTTT. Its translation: CASSQDVQAKRKTEAFF.